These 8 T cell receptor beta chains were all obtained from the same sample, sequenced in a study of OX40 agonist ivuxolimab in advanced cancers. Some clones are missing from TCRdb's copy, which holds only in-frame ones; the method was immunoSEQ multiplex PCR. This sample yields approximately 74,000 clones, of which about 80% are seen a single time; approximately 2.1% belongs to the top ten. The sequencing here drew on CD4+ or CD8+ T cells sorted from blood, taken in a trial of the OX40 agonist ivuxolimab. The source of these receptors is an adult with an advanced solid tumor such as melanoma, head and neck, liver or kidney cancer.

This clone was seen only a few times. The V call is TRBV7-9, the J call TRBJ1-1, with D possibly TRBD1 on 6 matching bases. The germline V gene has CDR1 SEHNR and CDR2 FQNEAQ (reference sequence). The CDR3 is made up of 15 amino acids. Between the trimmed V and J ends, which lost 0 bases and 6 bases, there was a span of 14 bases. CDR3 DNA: TGTGCCAGCAGCTTAGCAGGGGGTCGAAGGGCTGAAGCTTTCTTT. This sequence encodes CASSLAGGRRAEAFF.

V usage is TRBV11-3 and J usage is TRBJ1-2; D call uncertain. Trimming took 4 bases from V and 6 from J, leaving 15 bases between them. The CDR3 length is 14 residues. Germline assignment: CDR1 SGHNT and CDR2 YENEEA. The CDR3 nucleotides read TGTGCCAGCAGCTCGGGCCCGGACCGGCATGGCTACACCTTC. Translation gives CASSSGPDRHGYTF.

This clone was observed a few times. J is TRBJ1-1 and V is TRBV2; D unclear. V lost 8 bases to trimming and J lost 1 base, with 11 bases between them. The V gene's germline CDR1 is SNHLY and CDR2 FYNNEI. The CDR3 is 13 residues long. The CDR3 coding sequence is TGTGCCAGCGACTTACAAGCGAACACTGAAGCTTTCTTT. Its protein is CASDLQANTEAFF.

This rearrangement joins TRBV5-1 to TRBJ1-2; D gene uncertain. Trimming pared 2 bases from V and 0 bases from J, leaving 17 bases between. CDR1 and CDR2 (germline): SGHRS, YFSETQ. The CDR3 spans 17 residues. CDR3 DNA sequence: TGCGCCAGCAGCTTTTTTGCAGGTACTATAGCTAACTATGGCTACACCTTC. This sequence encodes CASSFFAGTIANYGYTF.

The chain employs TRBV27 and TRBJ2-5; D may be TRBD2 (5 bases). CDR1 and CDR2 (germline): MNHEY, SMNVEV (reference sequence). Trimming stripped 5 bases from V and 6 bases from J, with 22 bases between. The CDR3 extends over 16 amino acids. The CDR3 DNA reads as TGTGCCAGCAGTGTCGTAGATTGCGGGCGAGGTAAGACCCAGTACTTC. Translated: CASSVVDCGRGKTQYF.

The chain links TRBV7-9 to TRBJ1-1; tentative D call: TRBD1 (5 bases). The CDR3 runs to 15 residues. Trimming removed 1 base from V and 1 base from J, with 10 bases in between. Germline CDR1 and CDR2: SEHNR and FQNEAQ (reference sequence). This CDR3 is CASSLGDPRNTEAFF. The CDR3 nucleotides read TGTGCCAGCAGCTTAGGGGACCCAAGGAACACTGAAGCTTTCTTT.

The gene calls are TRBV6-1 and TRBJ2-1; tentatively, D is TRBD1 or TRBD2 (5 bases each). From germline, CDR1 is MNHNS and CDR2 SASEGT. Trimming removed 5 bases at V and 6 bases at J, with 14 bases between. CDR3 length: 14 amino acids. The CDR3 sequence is CASSSPGRRNEQFF. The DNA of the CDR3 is TGTGCCAGCAGTTCCCCGGGACGCCGCAATGAGCAGTTCTTC.

The CDR3 DNA reads TGTGCCAGCAGTTACAGGGACGGCTACACCTTC. It specifies CASSYRDGYTF. V and J are TRBV28 and TRBJ1-2; TRBD1 might be the D (6 bases). This CDR3 has 11 amino acids. Trimming left V 4 bases short and J 8 bases short, with 8 bases between. Looked up from germline, CDR1 is MDHEN and CDR2 is SYDVKM.